The TCR beta chain under discussion was sequenced for a study of esophageal squamous cell carcinoma under preoperative chemotherapy. A single record per CDR3 protein comes from TCRdb applying MiXCR to the PCR reads. This table holds roughly 15,000 distinct CDR3 sequences, 48% found once. Study observations and caveats: After chemotherapy, TCR diversity rose significantly in peripheral T cells but not in tumor-infiltrating lymphocytes. Peripheral T cells migrating into the tumor appeared to partly supply post-treatment tumor-infiltrating lymphocytes.

CDR3 length: 24 residues. Specified time point: before preoperative PTX-NDP chemotherapy. Before surgery, patients were given preoperative paclitaxel-nedaplatin chemotherapy. The table lists this clonotype with a count of one. Its antigen is not known. The chain recombines TRBV12-3 or TRBV12-4 with TRBJ2-2; a weak D match, TRBD1 (7 bases). The better agreement between TRBJ2-3 and the DNA end casts doubt on the J call. The receptor's source is a human donor with esophageal squamous cell carcinoma. The donor label of this sample is uncertain. This sample was taken from a patient given preoperative chemotherapy. CDR3 region: CASSLSLQAGVASEHGTNTGAQYF. CDR3 nucleotides: TGTGCCAGCAGTTTGTCCCTACAGGCAGGGGTGGCTAGCGAGCACGGTACGAACACAGGGGCGCAGTATTTT.